This TCR beta chain was profiled in a study of blood T cell repertoires in COVID-19. Points on this clone: Additional DNA sequences in this sample encode the identical CDR3.

Authors' analysis steps: Estimates of nucleated cell counts were drawn from the amplification of reference gene primers. Data came from immunoSEQ multiplex PCR; TCRdb stores just in-frame clones and leaves some out. D and trimming come from the DNA, and the V and J calls and clone size come from that table. The profile shows over 250,000 clones, 87% of them singletons. This CDR3 has 14 residues. Germline V lookup: CDR1 SEHNR, CDR2 FQNEAQ (reference sequence). V lost 2 bases and J lost 5, with 12 bases in between. V is TRBV7-9 and J is TRBJ1-1; D is uncertain. Sequences were obtained from peripheral blood. This TCR was recovered from a woman in her forties or fifties with acute or convalescent COVID-19. The CDR3 region has the DNA TGTGCCAGCAGCTTATATTCCGGTGAGACTGAAGCTTTCTTT. This translates into CASSLYSGETEAFF.